The sequence of this TCR beta chain was determined in a study of T cell responses to AZD1222 COVID-19 vaccine. In the study overall: Analyses pooled second doses at about 4 or about 12 weeks. Regarding the study as a whole: Spike-wide coverage was observed for vaccine-associated CD4 TCRs, with dominant responses at 160-218 and 743-854. Among AZD1222 vaccinees, only 5 to 7 were seropositive at baseline.

With regard to this clone: Its antigen is currently unknown.

CDR1 is MGHDK and CDR2 is SYGVNS in the germline V gene. This CDR3 spans 14 amino acids. Trimming shortened V by 0 bases and J by 6 bases, and 9 bases separated the two germline ends. Libraries were prepared by immunoSEQ multiplex PCR; TCRdb keeps only in-frame clonotypes and omits some of them. The table includes more than 85,000 clones, roughly 90% detected once. The genes are TRBV25-1 and TRBJ1-5; D is undetermined. This TCR was recovered from an adult in good health. This specimen was peripheral blood, taken on day 0 of AZD1222 vaccination. The CDR3, as DNA: TGTGCCAGCAGTGAATATGGGCGACCTCAGCCCCAGCATTTT. This gives the protein CASSEYGRPQPQHF.